A selection of T cell receptor beta chains follows, all from one sample in a study of vaccination and CD4 T cells after COVID-19. TCRdb recomputed calls from the PCR reads with MiXCR, one row per CDR3 protein. The table lists approximately 11,000 distinct CDR3 sequences, approximately 80% of them singletons. No antigens are known for them. The sequenced sample consisted of CD4+ T cells from blood, cultured in vitro. Receptors were obtained from a human donor who had recovered from COVID-19. The CDR3 runs from the conserved cysteine through the conserved F or W. A D gene is named only where the DNA matches it firmly. Size values are once, few and many counts, or a class for expanded clones, and some rows have none.

CASSGLVELTDTQYF	TGTGCCAGCAGTGGACTAGTGGAGCTCACAGATACGCAGTATTTT	TRBV2	.	.	TRBJ2-3
CAFTRGDSTDTQYF	TGTGCCTTCACAAGGGGGGACAGCACAGATACGCAGTATTTT	TRBV30	.	.	TRBJ2-3
CASSQGTGFNEKLFF	TGTGCCAGCAGCCAAGGAACAGGGTTTAATGAAAAACTGTTTTTT	TRBV7-9	.	.	TRBJ1-4
CASTTEEFRGTDTQYF	TGTGCCAGCACCACAGAGGAGTTTCGGGGCACAGATACGCAGTATTTT	TRBV12-3/TRBV12-4	.	.	TRBJ2-3
CSAPRSGRGARTQYF	TGCAGTGCGCCTCGGAGCGGGAGGGGGGCCCGGACCCAGTACTTC	TRBV20-1	TRBD2	.	TRBJ2-5
CASSSSAGGRGVADTQYF	TGTGCCAGCAGTTCTTCAGCGGGGGGGCGAGGGGTGGCAGATACGCAGTATTTT	TRBV27	TRBD2	once	TRBJ2-3
CASSYSRTTLPQYF	TGTGCCAGCAGTTACTCGAGGACCACCTTACCGCAGTATTTT	TRBV6-5	.	.	TRBJ2-3
CASSERVGVPSGYTF	TGCGCCAGCAGTGAGCGAGTAGGGGTCCCTTCTGGCTACACCTTC	TRBV10-2	.	few	TRBJ1-2
CASRSYRGCQPQHF	TGCGCCAGCAGGTCGTACAGGGGGTGTCAGCCCCAGCATTTT	TRBV10-1	TRBD1	.	TRBJ1-5
CASSVTSGGAATEQYF	TGTGCCAGCAGCGTCACTAGCGGGGGGGCCGCAACCGAGCAGTACTTC	TRBV9	TRBD2	once	TRBJ2-7
CSASDGRFNEKLFF	TGCAGTGCTAGCGACGGACGGTTTAATGAAAAACTGTTTTTT	TRBV20-1	.	.	TRBJ1-4
CSACPRGNEKLFF	TGCAGTGCTTGTCCCAGAGGGAATGAAAAACTGTTTTTT	TRBV20-1	.	.	TRBJ1-4
CASSPRSGAATGELFF	TGCGCCAGCAGCCCCAGATCTGGCGCGGCCACCGGGGAGCTGTTTTTT	TRBV5-1	.	few	TRBJ2-2
CSVEGKSNTEAFF	TGCAGCGTTGAAGGAAAGTCGAACACTGAAGCTTTCTTT	TRBV29-1	.	.	TRBJ1-1
CASSEFRDGNTIYF	TGTGCCAGCAGTGAATTCAGGGACGGAAACACCATATATTTT	TRBV25-1	.	.	TRBJ1-3
CASSGSGPDTQYF	TGTGCCAGCAGTGGTAGCGGCCCAGATACGCAGTATTTT	TRBV2	.	few	TRBJ2-3
CASSLAGGQPQHF	TGTGCCAGCAGTTTAGCCGGGGGTCAGCCCCAGCATTTT	TRBV12-3/TRBV12-4	.	.	TRBJ1-5
CASSLYRGGTGELFF	TGTGCCAGCAGTTTATATCGGGGGGGCACCGGGGAGCTGTTTTTT	TRBV27	TRBD2	.	TRBJ2-2
CASSLWGTSGSPYEQYF	TGTGCCAGCAGCTTATGGGGGACTAGCGGGTCTCCCTACGAGCAGTACTTC	TRBV7-2	TRBD2	few	TRBJ2-7
CASSLSGRSYNSPLHF	TGTGCCAGCAGCTTATCGGGGCGCTCCTATAATTCACCCCTCCACTTT	TRBV11-2	.	.	TRBJ1-6
CSARDGVYGYTF	TGCAGTGCTAGAGATGGTGTATATGGCTACACCTTC	TRBV20-1	.	few	TRBJ1-2
CASSEGSTNEKLFF	TGTGCCAGCAGCGAGGGTTCAACTAATGAAAAACTGTTTTTT	TRBV6-1	.	.	TRBJ1-4
CASSLAKEAFF	TGTGCCAGCAGCTTAGCAAAAGAAGCTTTCTTT	TRBV7-9	.	.	TRBJ1-1
CSAPSGGKNIQYF	TGCAGTGCTCCGAGCGGGGGGAAAAACATTCAGTACTTC	TRBV20-1	TRBD2	.	TRBJ2-4
CASSLAGLAGGADTQYF	TGTGCCAGCAGCTTAGCGGGACTAGCGGGAGGGGCAGATACGCAGTATTTT	TRBV7-6	TRBD2	.	TRBJ2-3
CATSDLSGDTIYF	TGTGCCACCAGTGATTTAAGTGGGGACACCATATATTTT	TRBV24-1	.	few	TRBJ1-3
CASSSAGNIQYF	TGTGCCAGCAGTTCCGCAGGGAACATTCAGTACTTC	TRBV6-5	.	.	TRBJ2-4
CASGSSAVDQETQYF	TGTGCCAGTGGGTCGTCGGCAGTAGACCAAGAGACCCAGTACTTC	TRBV25-1	.	.	TRBJ2-5
CASSGGGQGEETQYF	TGCGCCAGCAGCGGGGGAGGACAGGGTGAAGAGACCCAGTACTTC	TRBV10-1	TRBD1	.	TRBJ2-5
CASSAQPGTGGAGYGYTF	TGTGCCAGCAGCGCGCAACCCGGGACAGGGGGCGCTGGCTATGGCTACACCTTC	TRBV7-8	TRBD1	.	TRBJ1-2
CASSPNSGDSPLHF	TGTGCCAGCTCACCAAACAGCGGGGATTCACCCCTCCACTTT	TRBV18	.	once	TRBJ1-6
CASSYQGEANYGYTF	TGTGCCAGCAGTTATCAGGGGGAGGCTAACTATGGCTACACCTTC	TRBV6-5	TRBD1	.	TRBJ1-2
CASTAIGGGLEAFF	TGTGCCAGCACCGCCATAGGCGGGGGGCTTGAAGCTTTCTTT	TRBV2	.	.	TRBJ1-1